The 4 T cell receptor beta chains reported below all come from one sample, sequenced in a study of blood T cell repertoires in COVID-19. Libraries were prepared by immunoSEQ multiplex PCR; TCRdb keeps only in-frame clonotypes and omits some of them. The repertoire holds 80,000 or so clones, with over 65% as singletons. Sequencing was performed on peripheral blood. The receptors here all came from a man in his fifties or sixties with active or convalescent COVID-19.

The chain recombines TRBV7-6 with TRBJ1-5; 9 positions match TRBD1. The CDR3 is 15 amino acids. Germline V CDR1 and CDR2: SGHVS, FNYEAQ. V shed 1 base and J 6 bases; nucleotides not matched to a gene: 4. This CDR3 reads CASSLGGTGSQPQHF. Written as DNA, the CDR3 is TGTGCCAGCAGCTTAGGGGGGACAGGGTCTCAGCCCCAGCATTTT.

The chain is built from TRBV7-3 and TRBJ1-3; the match to TRBD1 covers 7 bases. Germline loops: CDR1 SGHTA, CDR2 FQGTGA. J lost 4 bases, V lost 3 bases, and 3 bases had no gene match. The CDR3 sequence is 14 residues long. CDR3: CASSLGTDGNTIYF. In DNA form, the CDR3 reads TGTGCCAGCAGCTTGGGGACAGACGGAAACACCATATATTTT.

This clone was counted between two and nine times. The CDR3 region is CASSFGLFTDTQYF. CDR3 DNA: TGCGCCAGCAGCTTTGGACTCTTCACAGATACGCAGTATTTT. The rearrangement uses TRBV5-1 and TRBJ2-3; D perhaps matches TRBD2 (5 bases). V lost 2 bases to trimming and J lost 2 bases, with 9 bases between them. There are 14 residues in the CDR3. In germline, CDR1 is SGHRS, CDR2 YFSETQ.

This clone was recorded many times. This chain connects TRBV5-1 to TRBJ2-2, with unresolved D. Per germline, CDR1 SGHRS and CDR2 YFSETQ. Trimming pared 2 bases from V and 10 bases from J, leaving 6 bases between. The CDR3 covers 11 residues. The CDR3 sequence is CASSFRLELFF. CDR3 DNA sequence: TGCGCCAGCAGCTTCAGGCTGGAGCTGTTTTTT.